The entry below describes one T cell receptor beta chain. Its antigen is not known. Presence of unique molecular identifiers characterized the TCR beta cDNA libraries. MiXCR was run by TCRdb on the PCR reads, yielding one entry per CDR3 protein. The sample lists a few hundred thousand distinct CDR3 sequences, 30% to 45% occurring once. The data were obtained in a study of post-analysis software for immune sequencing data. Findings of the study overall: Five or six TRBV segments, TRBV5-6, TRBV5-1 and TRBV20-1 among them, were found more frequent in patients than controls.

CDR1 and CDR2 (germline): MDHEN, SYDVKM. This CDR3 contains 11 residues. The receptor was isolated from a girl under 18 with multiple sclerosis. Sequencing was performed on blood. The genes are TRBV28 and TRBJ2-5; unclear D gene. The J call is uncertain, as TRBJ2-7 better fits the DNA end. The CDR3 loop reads CASRIIDEQYF. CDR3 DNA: TGTGCCAGCAGAATAATCGACGAGCAGTACTTC.